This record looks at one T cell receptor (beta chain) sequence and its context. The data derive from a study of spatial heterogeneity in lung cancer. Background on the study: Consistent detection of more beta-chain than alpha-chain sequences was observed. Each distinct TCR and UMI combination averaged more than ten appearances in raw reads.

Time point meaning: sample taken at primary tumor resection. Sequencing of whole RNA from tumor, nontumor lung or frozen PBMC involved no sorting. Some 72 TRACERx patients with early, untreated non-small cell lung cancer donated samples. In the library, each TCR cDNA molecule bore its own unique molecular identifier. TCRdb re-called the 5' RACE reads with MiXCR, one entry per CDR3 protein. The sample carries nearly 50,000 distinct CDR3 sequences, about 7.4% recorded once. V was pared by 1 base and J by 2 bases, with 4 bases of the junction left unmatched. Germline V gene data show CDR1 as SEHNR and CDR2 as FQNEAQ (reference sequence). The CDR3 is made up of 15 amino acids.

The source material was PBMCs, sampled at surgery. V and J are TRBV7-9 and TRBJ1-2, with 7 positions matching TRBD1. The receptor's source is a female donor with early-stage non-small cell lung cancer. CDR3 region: CASSLDAGGNYGYTF. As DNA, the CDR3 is TGTGCCAGCAGCTTAGATGCAGGGGGGAACTATGGCTACACCTTC.